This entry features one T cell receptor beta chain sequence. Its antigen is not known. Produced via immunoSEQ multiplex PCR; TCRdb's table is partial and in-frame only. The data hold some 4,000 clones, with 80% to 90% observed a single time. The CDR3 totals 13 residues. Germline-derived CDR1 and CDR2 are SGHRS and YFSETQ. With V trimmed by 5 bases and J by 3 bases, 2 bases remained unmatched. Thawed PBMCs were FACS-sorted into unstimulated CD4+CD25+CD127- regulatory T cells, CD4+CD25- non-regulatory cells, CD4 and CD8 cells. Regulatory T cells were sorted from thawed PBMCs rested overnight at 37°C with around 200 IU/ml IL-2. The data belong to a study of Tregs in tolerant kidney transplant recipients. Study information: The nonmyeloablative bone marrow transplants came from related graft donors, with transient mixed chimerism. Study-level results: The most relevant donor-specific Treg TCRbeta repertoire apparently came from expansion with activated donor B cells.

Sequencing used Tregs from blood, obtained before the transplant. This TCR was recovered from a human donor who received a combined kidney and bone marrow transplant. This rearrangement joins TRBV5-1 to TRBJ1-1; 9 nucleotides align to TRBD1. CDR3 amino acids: CASSWDRDTEAFF. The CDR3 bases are TGCGCCAGCAGTTGGGACAGGGACACTGAAGCTTTCTTT.